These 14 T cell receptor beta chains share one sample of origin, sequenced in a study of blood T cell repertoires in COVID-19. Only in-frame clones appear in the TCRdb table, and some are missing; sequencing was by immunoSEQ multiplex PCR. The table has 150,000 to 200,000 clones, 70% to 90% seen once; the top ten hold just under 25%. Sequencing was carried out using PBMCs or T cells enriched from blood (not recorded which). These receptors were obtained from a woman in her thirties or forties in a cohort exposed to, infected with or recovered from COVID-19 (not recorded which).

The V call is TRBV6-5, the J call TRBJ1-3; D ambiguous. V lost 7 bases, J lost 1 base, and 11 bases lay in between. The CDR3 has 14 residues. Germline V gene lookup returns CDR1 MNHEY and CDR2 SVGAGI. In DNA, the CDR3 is TGTGCCAGCACATCTGCGAAGTCTGGAAACACCATATATTTT. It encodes CASTSAKSGNTIYF.

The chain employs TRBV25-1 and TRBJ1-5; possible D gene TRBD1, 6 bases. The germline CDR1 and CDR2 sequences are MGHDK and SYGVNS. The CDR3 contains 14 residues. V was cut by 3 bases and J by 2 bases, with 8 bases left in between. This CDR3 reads CASSEGAGNQPQHF. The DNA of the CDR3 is TGTGCCAGCAGTGAGGGGGCCGGCAATCAGCCCCAGCATTTT.

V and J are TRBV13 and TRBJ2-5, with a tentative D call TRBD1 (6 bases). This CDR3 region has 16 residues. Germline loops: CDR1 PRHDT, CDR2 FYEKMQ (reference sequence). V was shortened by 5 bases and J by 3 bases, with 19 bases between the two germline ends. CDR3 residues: CASSQGTRGTKETQYF. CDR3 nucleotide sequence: TGTGCCAGCAGCCAGGGGACAAGGGGGACCAAAGAGACCCAGTACTTC.

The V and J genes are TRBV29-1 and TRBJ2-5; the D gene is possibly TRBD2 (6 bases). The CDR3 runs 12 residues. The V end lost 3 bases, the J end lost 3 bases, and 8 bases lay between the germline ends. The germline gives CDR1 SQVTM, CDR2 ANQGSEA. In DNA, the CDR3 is TGCAGCGTTGAGGGCGGGGAAGAGACCCAGTACTTC. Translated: CSVEGGEETQYF.

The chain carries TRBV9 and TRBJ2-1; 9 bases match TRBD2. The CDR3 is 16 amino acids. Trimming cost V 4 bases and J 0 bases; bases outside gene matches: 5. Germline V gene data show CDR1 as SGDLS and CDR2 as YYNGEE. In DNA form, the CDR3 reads TGTGCCAGCAGCCCGCTAGCGGGGCCCTCCTACAATGAGCAGTTCTTC. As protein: CASSPLAGPSYNEQFF.

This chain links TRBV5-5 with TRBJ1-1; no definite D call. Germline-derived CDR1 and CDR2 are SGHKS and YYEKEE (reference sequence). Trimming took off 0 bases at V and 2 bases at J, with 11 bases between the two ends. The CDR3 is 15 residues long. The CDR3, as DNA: TGTGCCAGCAGCTTGGGGCCCGGGATCAACACTGAAGCTTTCTTT. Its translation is CASSLGPGINTEAFF. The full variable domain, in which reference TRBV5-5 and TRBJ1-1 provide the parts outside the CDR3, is DAGVTQSPTHLIKTRGQQVTLRCSPISGHKSVSWYQQVLGQGPQFIFQYYEKEERGRGNFPDRFSARQFPNYSSELNVNALLLGDSALYLCASSLGPGINTEAFFGQGTRLTVV.

CDR3 DNA: TGTGCCAGCAGCTTAGCTCAGGGGCGGACCACTGAAGCTTTCTTT. Its translation: CASSLAQGRTTEAFF. The chain combines TRBV13 with TRBJ1-1; tentative D call: TRBD1 (6 bases). CDR3 size: 15 residues. Germline V gives CDR1 PRHDT, CDR2 FYEKMQ (reference sequence). V was pared by 1 base and J by 4 bases, with 13 bases between. Combining the CDR3 with reference TRBV13 and TRBJ1-1 gives the whole variable domain AAGVIQSPRHLIKEKRETATLKCYPIPRHDTVYWYQQGPGQDPQFLISFYEKMQSDKGSIPDRFSAQQFSDYHSELNMSSLELGDSALYFCASSLAQGRTTEAFFGQGTRLTVV.

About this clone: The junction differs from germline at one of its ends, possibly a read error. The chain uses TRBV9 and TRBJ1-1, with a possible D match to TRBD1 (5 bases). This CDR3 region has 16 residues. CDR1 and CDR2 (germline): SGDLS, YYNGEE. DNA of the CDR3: TGTGCCAGCCGCGTCGGCCCGGGGGGGGAAGTAGGGATAGCTTTCTTT. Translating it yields CASRVGPGGEVGIAFF.

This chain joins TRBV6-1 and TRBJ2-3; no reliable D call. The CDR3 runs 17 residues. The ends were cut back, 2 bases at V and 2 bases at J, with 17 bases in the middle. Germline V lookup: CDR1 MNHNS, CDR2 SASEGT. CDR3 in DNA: TGTGCCAGCAGTGAATATTATGGCGGAGAGTTCACAGATACGCAGTATTTT. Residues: CASSEYYGGEFTDTQYF.

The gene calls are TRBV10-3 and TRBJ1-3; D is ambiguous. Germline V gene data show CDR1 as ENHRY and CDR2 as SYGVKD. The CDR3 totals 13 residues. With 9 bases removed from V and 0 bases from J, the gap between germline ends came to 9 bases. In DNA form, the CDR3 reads TGTGCCATAAGCGAATTCTCTGGAAACACCATATATTTT. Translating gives CAISEFSGNTIYF.

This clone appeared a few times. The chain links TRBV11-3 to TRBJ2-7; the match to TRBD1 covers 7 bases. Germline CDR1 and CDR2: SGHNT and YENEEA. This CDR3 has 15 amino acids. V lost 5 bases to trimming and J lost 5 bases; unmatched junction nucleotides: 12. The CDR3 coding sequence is TGTGCCAGCAGCACCGACAGGGCCCCAGGAGACGAGCAGTACTTC. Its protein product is CASSTDRAPGDEQYF. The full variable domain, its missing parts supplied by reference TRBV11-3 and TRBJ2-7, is EAGVVQSPRYKIIEKKQPVAFWCNPISGHNTLYWYLQNLGQGPELLIRYENEEAVDDSQLPKDRFSAERLKGVDSTLKIQPAELGDSAVYLCASSTDRAPGDEQYFGPGTRLTVT.

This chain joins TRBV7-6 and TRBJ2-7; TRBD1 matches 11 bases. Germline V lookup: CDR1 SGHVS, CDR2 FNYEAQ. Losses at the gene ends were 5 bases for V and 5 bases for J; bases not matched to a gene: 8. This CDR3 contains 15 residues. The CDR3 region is CASSPGQGARNEQYF. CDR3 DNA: TGTGCCAGCAGCCCCGGACAGGGGGCAAGGAACGAGCAGTACTTC.

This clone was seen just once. The CDR3 sequence is CASSPPTRGEQYF. Written as DNA, the CDR3 is TGTGCCAGCAGCCCACCGACCCGGGGCGAGCAGTACTTC. This chain uses TRBV9 with TRBJ2-7; weak D call: TRBD2 (5 bases). The ends were cut back, 4 bases at V and 6 bases at J, with 14 bases in the middle. The length of the CDR3 is 13 residues. Germline CDR1 is SGDLS and CDR2 is YYNGEE.

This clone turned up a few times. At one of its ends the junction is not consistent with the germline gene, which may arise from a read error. CDR3 sequence reads: CASSPGQGIPPF. The DNA for the CDR3 is TGTGCCAGCTCACCGGGACAGGGGATCCCCCCCTTT. The chain has TRBV18 and TRBJ1-1, with 10 bases fitting TRBD1. Germline-derived CDR1 and CDR2 are KGHSH and LQKENI. This CDR3 comprises 12 residues.